A single sample gave rise to the 3 T cell receptor beta chains below, sequenced in a study of CD8 T cells in Susac syndrome. Roughly 0.5 to 1 ug RNA was reverse transcribed with random hexamers. TCRdb processed the immunoSEQ multiplex PCR reads anew with MiXCR; each CDR3 protein has one entry. The sample lists around 69,000 distinct CDR3 sequences; 95% to 96% were seen once. Input material: CD4+ T cells from PBMCs. All receptors derive from a human donor with multiple sclerosis.

This chain uses TRBV3-1 with TRBJ2-1; 11 positions agree with TRBD1. J lost 4 bases, V lost 4 bases, and 3 bases had no gene match. Germline values: CDR1 LGHDT, CDR2 YNNKEL (reference sequence). The CDR3 totals 15 residues. Written as DNA, the CDR3 is TGTGCCAGCAGCCGGGGGGACAGGGGGTACAATGAGCAGTTCTTC. Translated: CASSRGDRGYNEQFF.

V is TRBV12-3 or TRBV12-4 and J is TRBJ1-1, with D perhaps matching TRBD1 (5 bases). This CDR3 spans 17 amino acids. The germline V and J ends were trimmed by 5 bases and 3 bases, with 22 bases remaining between them. This CDR3 reads CASSRWDSIWVDTEAFF. The CDR3 DNA reads as TGTGCCAGCAGTCGCTGGGACTCCATTTGGGTTGACACTGAAGCTTTCTTT.

This clonotype was picked up one time. The V call is TRBV6-5, the J call TRBJ2-7; perhaps D is TRBD1 or TRBD2 (5 bases each). Between the trimmed V and J ends, which lost 0 bases and 6 bases, there was a span of 21 bases. The germline CDR1 and CDR2 sequences are MNHEY and SVGAGI. The CDR3 runs 17 residues. CDR3 sequence (DNA): TGTGCCAGCAGTTACTCCCCCTTTTCGAGGGGTCGGGGCGAGCAGTACTTC. Amino acid sequence: CASSYSPFSRGRGEQYF.